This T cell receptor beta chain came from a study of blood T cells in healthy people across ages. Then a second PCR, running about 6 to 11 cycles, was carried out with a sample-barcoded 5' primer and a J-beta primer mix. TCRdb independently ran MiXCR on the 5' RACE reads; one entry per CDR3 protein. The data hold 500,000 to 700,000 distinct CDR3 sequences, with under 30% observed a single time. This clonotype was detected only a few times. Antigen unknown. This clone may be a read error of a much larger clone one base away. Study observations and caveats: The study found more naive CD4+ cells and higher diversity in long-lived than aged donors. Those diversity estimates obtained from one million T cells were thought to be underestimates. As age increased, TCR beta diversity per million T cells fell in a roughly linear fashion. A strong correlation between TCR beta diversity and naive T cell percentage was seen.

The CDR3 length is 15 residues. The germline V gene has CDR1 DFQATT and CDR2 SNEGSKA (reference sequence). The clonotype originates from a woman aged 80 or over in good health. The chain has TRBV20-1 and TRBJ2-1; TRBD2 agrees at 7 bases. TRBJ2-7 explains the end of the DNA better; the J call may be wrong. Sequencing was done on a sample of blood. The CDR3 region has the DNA TGCAGTGCTGAAAAAGCGGGGAGCTCCTACAATGAGCAGTACTTC. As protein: CSAEKAGSSYNEQYF.